This TCR beta chain was observed in a study of cytomegalovirus exposure and HLA in healthy donors. Findings and limits, study-wide: Across donors, most TCRs were seen rarely, yet some public ones were widespread. Overall, approximately 180 TCR beta chains were annotated as cytomegalovirus-associated.

Concerning this clone: Its antigen is not known.

This PCR relied on a set of 60 Vbeta primers and 13 Jbeta primers. Here immunoSEQ multiplex PCR was the method, and the copy in TCRdb shows in-frame clones only, minus some. The sample has about 150,000 clones; around four fifths are singletons. This CDR3 is built from 17 residues. V was clipped by 2 bases and J by 0 bases; unmatched bases: 5. Germline V gives CDR1 SGHTA, CDR2 FQGNSA. This clonotype originated in a woman younger than 45 in good health and CMV-seropositive. This rearrangement joins TRBV7-2 to TRBJ2-1; 9 positions match TRBD2. The material sequenced was PBMCs. CDR3 sequence reads: CASSLIVAGVSYNEQFF. CDR3 coding DNA: TGTGCCAGCAGCTTAATCGTAGCGGGGGTCTCCTACAATGAGCAGTTCTTC.